The next 26 T cell receptor beta chains were all read from a single sample in a study of cytomegalovirus exposure and HLA in healthy donors. Vbeta (60) and Jbeta (13) primers were used in the PCR. TCRdb keeps only in-frame clones here, not all; method: immunoSEQ multiplex PCR. The table records about 210,000 clones, 70% to 80% of them present only once. The sequenced sample consisted of PBMCs. The source of these receptors is a woman in her 30s in good health and CMV-seropositive.

The CDR3, as DNA: TGCAGCGTTGGTCTAGGCAGGGGGCATACTTTCTTT. Translation: CSVGLGRGHTFF. The V gene is TRBV29-1, the J gene TRBJ1-1; 8 bases match TRBD1. Trimming removed 4 bases from V and 12 bases from J; junction bases left unmatched: 10. The CDR3 has 12 residues. The V gene's germline CDR1 is SQVTM and CDR2 ANQGSEA.

A word on this clone: The same CDR3 can be traced to other DNA sequences in this sample. The V and J genes are TRBV7-9 and TRBJ1-1; D might be TRBD1 (5 bases). V lost 5 bases to trimming and J lost 3 bases, with 13 bases between them. This CDR3 has 14 amino acids. From germline, CDR1 is SEHNR and CDR2 FQNEAQ (reference sequence). CDR3 region: CASSPQGADTEAFF. Here the CDR3 DNA reads TGTGCCAGCAGCCCGCAGGGTGCGGACACTGAAGCTTTCTTT.

This clone showed up just a few times. This rearrangement joins TRBV19 to TRBJ2-1, with D possibly matching TRBD1 (5 bases). The CDR3 contains 15 residues. Per germline, CDR1 LNHDA and CDR2 SQIVND (reference sequence). V was trimmed by 7 bases and J by 0 bases, leaving 13 bases between them. CDR3 protein: CASTPDRSSYNEQFF. The CDR3 bases are TGTGCCAGTACCCCCGACAGAAGCTCCTACAATGAGCAGTTCTTC. The full variable domain, with the rest looked up from reference TRBV19 and TRBJ2-1, is DGGITQSPKYLFRKEGQNVTLSCEQNLNHDAMYWYRQDPGQGLRLIYYSQIVNDFQKGDIAEGYSVSREKKESFPLTVTSAQKNPTAFYLCASTPDRSSYNEQFFGPGTRLTVL.

This chain uses TRBV18 with TRBJ2-1; D remains unclear. Germline CDR1 reads KGHSH; CDR2 reads LQKENI. The CDR3 spans 13 residues. V was clipped by 3 bases and J by 12 bases, with 15 bases between them. The CDR3 DNA follows: TGTGCCAGCTCACCGCCCTCTAGTGTATGGCAGTTCTTC. Protein product: CASSPPSSVWQFF.

This sequence joins TRBV25-1 and TRBJ1-2; 10 bases fit TRBD1. The CDR3 extends over 14 amino acids. The junction had 6 bases not matched to a gene; V was cut back by 7 bases and J by 4 bases. Germline CDR1 is MGHDK and CDR2 is SYGVNS. CDR3 nucleotides: TGTGCCAGCACTTCGGGACAGGGGACCTATGGCTACACCTTC. As protein: CASTSGQGTYGYTF.

V gene TRBV7-9 combines with J gene TRBJ2-7; 9 bases fit TRBD2. The CDR3 has 15 amino acids. Losses at the gene ends were 5 bases for V and 2 bases for J; bases not matched to a gene: 7. CDR1 and CDR2 (germline): SEHNR, FQNEAQ (reference sequence). CDR3 coding DNA: TGTGCCAGCAGCCCTCTAGCGGGGTCTACCTACGAGCAGTACTTC. Translation gives CASSPLAGSTYEQYF.

This rearrangement joins TRBV5-1 to TRBJ1-3, with no clear D. The CDR3 has 14 residues. Deletions cut 0 bases from V and 6 bases from J, with 10 bases between. Germline V lookup: CDR1 SGHRS, CDR2 YFSETQ. DNA for the CDR3: TGCGCCAGCAGCTTGGCCGGGATTGAAAACACCATATATTTT. Its protein product is CASSLAGIENTIYF. Drawing the rest from reference TRBV5-1 and TRBJ1-3, the complete variable domain is KAGVTQTPRYLIKTRGQQVTLSCSPISGHRSVSWYQQTPGQGLQFLFEYFSETQRNKGNFPGRFSGRQFSNSRSEMNVSTLELGDSALYLCASSLAGIENTIYFGEGSWLTVV.

J is TRBJ2-7 and V is TRBV28, with 8 bases that match TRBD2. The CDR3 is made up of 13 amino acids. Germline loops: CDR1 MDHEN, CDR2 SYDVKM. V shed 7 bases and J 3 bases; nucleotides not matched to a gene: 5. This chain's CDR3 is CASTGGNRYEQYF. As DNA, the CDR3 is TGTGCCAGCACGGGGGGGAACCGCTACGAGCAGTACTTC.

The rearrangement joins TRBV6-6 to TRBJ2-1, with D uncertain. With 7 bases removed from V and 4 bases from J, the gap between germline ends came to 8 bases. Germline V gene lookup returns CDR1 MNHNY and CDR2 SVGAGI (reference sequence). CDR3 length equals 12 residues. The CDR3 sequence: CASTHSYNEQFF. CDR3 bases: TGTGCCAGCACGCACTCGTACAATGAGCAGTTCTTC.

The chain has TRBV6-6 and TRBJ2-5, with D unresolved. This CDR3 has 14 amino acids. Looked up from germline, CDR1 is MNHNY and CDR2 is SVGAGI (reference sequence). V was clipped by 0 bases and J by 3 bases, with 8 bases between them. Written as DNA, the CDR3 is TGTGCCAGCAGTTACTCGCTCGACAAAGAGACCCAGTACTTC. This gives the protein CASSYSLDKETQYF.

The V call is TRBV7-2, the J call TRBJ1-3; D is unclear. Germline-derived CDR1 and CDR2 are SGHTA and FQGNSA. The CDR3 runs 14 residues. Between the trimmed V and J ends, which lost 1 base and 4 bases, there was a span of 8 bases. The CDR3 region has the DNA TGTGCCAGCAGCTTAGGAGGCGGAGGAAACACCATATATTTT. Its translation is CASSLGGGGNTIYF.

The CDR3 DNA reads TGTGCCAGCAGCTGGGACAGGAGGCGGGGTGGCTACACCTTC. As protein: CASSWDRRRGGYTF. J is TRBJ1-2 and V is TRBV7-2; 8 nucleotides match TRBD1. V was clipped by 4 bases and J by 7 bases; unmatched bases: 8. Per the germline V gene, CDR1 is SGHTA and CDR2 is FQGNSA. The CDR3 covers 14 residues. Variable domain in full (rest from reference TRBV7-2 and TRBJ1-2): GAGVSQSPSNKVTEKGKDVELRCDPISGHTALYWYRQSLGQGLEFLIYFQGNSAPDKSGLPSDRFSAERTGGSVSTLTIQRTQQEDSAVYLCASSWDRRRGGYTFGSGTRLTVV.

The rearrangement links TRBV6-5 to TRBJ1-1; no clear D gene. The CDR3 totals 13 residues. Germline V gene lookup returns CDR1 MNHEY and CDR2 SVGAGI. V was shortened by 7 bases and J by 6 bases, with 15 bases between the two germline ends. The CDR3 sequence is CASKNGEGSEAFF. In DNA, the CDR3 is TGTGCCAGCAAGAACGGGGAAGGGTCTGAAGCTTTCTTT.

The chain recombines TRBV6-4 with TRBJ1-5, with 7 positions matching TRBD1. The junction had 6 bases not matched to a gene; V was cut back by 3 bases and J by 7 bases. The CDR3 is 14 residues long. Germline V gene lookup returns CDR1 MRHNA and CDR2 SNTAGT. The CDR3 DNA follows: TGTGCCAGCAGTGAGACAGGGTGGGGACAGCCCCAGCATTTT. Residues: CASSETGWGQPQHF.

The V gene is TRBV6-5, the J gene TRBJ2-6; tentative D call: TRBD1 (6 bases). The CDR3 has 16 residues. V lost 2 bases and J 0 bases, leaving 8 bases between the germline ends. Germline loops: CDR1 MNHEY, CDR2 SVGAGI. The DNA for the CDR3 is TGTGCCAGCAGTTACAGGGGGTCCTCTGGGGCCAACGTCCTGACTTTC. Amino acids: CASSYRGSSGANVLTF.

The chain recombines TRBV11-3 with TRBJ2-1; D not certain. Trimming stripped 2 bases from V and 7 bases from J, with 9 bases between. CDR3 length: 13 amino acids. The germline V gene has CDR1 SGHNT and CDR2 YENEEA. The CDR3 loop reads CASSLTAWNEQFF. CDR3 coding DNA: TGTGCCAGCAGCTTAACCGCGTGGAATGAGCAGTTCTTC.

The rearrangement uses TRBV5-1 and TRBJ2-1; 12 bases line up with TRBD1. The CDR3 length is 16 residues. CDR1 and CDR2 (germline): SGHRS, YFSETQ. V dropped 0 bases and J dropped 8; count of bases not matched to a gene: 6. CDR3: CASSLGDRGRRDEQFF. CDR3 bases: TGCGCCAGCAGCTTGGGGGACAGGGGGCGCCGCGATGAGCAGTTCTTC.

The V call is TRBV11-3, the J call TRBJ2-5, with 8 nucleotides matching TRBD2. The CDR3 covers 14 residues. V shed 4 bases, J shed 3 bases, and the junction held 4 bases outside the gene matches. The germline V gene has CDR1 SGHNT and CDR2 YENEEA. CDR3 residues: CASSSGGYKETQYF. The CDR3 coding sequence is TGTGCCAGCAGCTCGGGGGGGTATAAAGAGACCCAGTACTTC.

On this clone itself: Other nucleotide sequences in the sample specify the same CDR3. The rearrangement joins TRBV28 to TRBJ1-2, with TRBD1 as a possible D gene (5 bases). V was clipped by 10 bases and J by 7 bases, with 13 bases between them. Germline V gene lookup returns CDR1 MDHEN and CDR2 SYDVKM. This CDR3 is built from 11 residues. CDR3 sequence (DNA): TGTGCCACCAAATGGGGGGGTGGCTACACCTTC. The encoded protein is CATKWGGGYTF.

This chain links TRBV5-1 with TRBJ2-7; 7 bases map to TRBD1. Germline V gene lookup returns CDR1 SGHRS and CDR2 YFSETQ. J lost 5 bases, V lost 0 bases, and 11 bases had no gene match. The CDR3 consists of 16 residues. CDR3 in amino acids: CASSLVGTVLINEQYF. In nucleotides, the CDR3 is TGCGCCAGCAGCTTGGTGGGGACAGTTCTTATAAACGAGCAGTACTTC. Variable domain in full (rest from reference TRBV5-1 and TRBJ2-7): KAGVTQTPRYLIKTRGQQVTLSCSPISGHRSVSWYQQTPGQGLQFLFEYFSETQRNKGNFPGRFSGRQFSNSRSEMNVSTLELGDSALYLCASSLVGTVLINEQYFGPGTRLTVT.

The CDR3 nucleotides read TGTGCCAGCAGTGAAGCCCCTAGCGGGGGGGAAAACATTCAGTACTTC. It translates to CASSEAPSGGENIQYF. The chain couples TRBV6-1 to TRBJ2-4; 12 bases are a match to TRBD2. The CDR3 has 16 amino acids. Germline assignment: CDR1 MNHNS and CDR2 SASEGT. J gave up 5 bases and V 0 bases, and 2 bases lay outside the gene matches.

The rearrangement uses TRBV28 and TRBJ1-1, with D unclear. Trimming took off 0 bases at V and 1 base at J, with 6 bases between the two ends. In germline, CDR1 is MDHEN, CDR2 SYDVKM. The CDR3 extends over 14 amino acids. CDR3 amino acids: CASSLWGPNTEAFF. The CDR3 DNA reads as TGTGCCAGCAGTTTATGGGGCCCGAACACTGAAGCTTTCTTT. Variable domain in full (rest from reference TRBV28 and TRBJ1-1): DVKVTQSSRYLVKRTGEKVFLECVQDMDHENMFWYRQDPGLGLRLIYFSYDVKMKEKGDIPEGYSVSREKKERFSLILESASTNQTSMYLCASSLWGPNTEAFFGQGTRLTVV.

CDR3 sequence: CAWGWDRFREQYF. The CDR3 DNA reads as TGTGCCTGGGGGTGGGACAGGTTCAGGGAGCAGTACTTC. V and J are TRBV30 and TRBJ2-7; 8 bases fit TRBD1. Losses at the gene ends were 5 bases for V and 7 bases for J; bases not matched to a gene: 10. Per germline, CDR1 GTSNPN and CDR2 SVGIG (reference sequence). The CDR3 consists of 13 residues. Drawing the rest from reference TRBV30 and TRBJ2-7, the complete variable domain is SQTIHQWPATLVQPVGSPLSLECTVEGTSNPNLYWYRQAAGRGLQLLFYSVGIGQISSEVPQNLSASRPQDRQFILSSKKLLLSDSGFYLCAWGWDRFREQYFGPGTRLTVT.

The CDR3 bases are TGTGCCAGCAGGGGAAACCTAGCTTCGGATACGCAGTATTTT. Protein sequence: CASRGNLASDTQYF. V is TRBV2 and J is TRBJ2-3; tentative D call: TRBD2 (5 bases). V lost 6 bases and J 6 bases, leaving 16 bases between the germline ends. CDR1 and CDR2 (germline): SNHLY, FYNNEI. This CDR3 has 14 amino acids.

V and J are TRBV9 and TRBJ2-1; possibly TRBD1 for D (6 bases). This CDR3 is 14 amino acids long. V was trimmed by 3 bases and J by 4 bases, leaving 11 bases between them. Germline CDR1 SGDLS, CDR2 YYNGEE. The CDR3 DNA reads TGTGCCAGCAGCGAGGGGGACCCATACAATGAGCAGTTCTTC. Amino acid sequence: CASSEGDPYNEQFF.

The V gene is TRBV11-3, the J gene TRBJ2-7, with 9 bases aligning to TRBD1. Trimming cost V 3 bases and J 5 bases; bases outside gene matches: 2. The CDR3 contains 13 residues. CDR1 and CDR2 from the germline V gene are SGHNT and YENEEA. The CDR3 is CASSLGQGDEQYF. The CDR3 bases are TGTGCCAGCAGCTTGGGACAGGGCGACGAGCAGTACTTC.